Listed here are 14 T cell receptor beta chains from one sample, sequenced in a study of blood T cell repertoires in COVID-19. The assay was immunoSEQ multiplex PCR, and TCRdb's table has in-frame clones only and misses some. The data hold 80,000 to 95,000 clones, with roughly 89% observed a single time. The sequenced sample was peripheral blood. The origin of the receptors is a man between 45 and 60 years old with active or convalescent COVID-19.

The chain is built from TRBV19 and TRBJ2-5; TRBD1 matches 11 bases. CDR1 and CDR2 from the germline V gene are LNHDA and SQIVND (reference sequence). The CDR3 consists of 15 residues. J lost 5 bases, V lost 5 bases, and 7 bases had no gene match. The CDR3 region is CASSPRTGGGETQYF. CDR3 bases: TGTGCCAGTAGTCCCCGGACAGGGGGCGGGGAGACCCAGTACTTC.

The chain links TRBV5-1 to TRBJ2-7, with TRBD2 matching 9 bases. J was trimmed by 4 bases and V by 4 bases; bases with no gene match: 18. This CDR3 has 18 residues. Germline V lookup: CDR1 SGHRS, CDR2 YFSETQ. This CDR3 is CASSPEGLAGAKRYEQYF. The CDR3 nucleotides read TGCGCCAGCAGCCCGGAAGGTTTAGCGGGGGCCAAACGATACGAGCAGTACTTC.

V and J are TRBV19 and TRBJ2-7, with 10 bases matching TRBD2. V lost 3 bases to trimming and J lost 2 bases; unmatched junction nucleotides: 4. The CDR3 is 15 residues long. CDR1 is LNHDA and CDR2 is SQIVND in the germline V gene (reference sequence). In DNA form, the CDR3 reads TGTGCCAGTAGTATCGGCCTAGCGGGGGCCTACGAGCAGTACTTC. Translation gives CASSIGLAGAYEQYF. The whole variable domain, filled in from reference TRBV19 and TRBJ2-7, reads DGGITQSPKYLFRKEGQNVTLSCEQNLNHDAMYWYRQDPGQGLRLIYYSQIVNDFQKGDIAEGYSVSREKKESFPLTVTSAQKNPTAFYLCASSIGLAGAYEQYFGPGTRLTVT.

The chain is built from TRBV14 and TRBJ2-7; D remains ambiguous. The V and J ends lost 0 bases and 0 bases respectively, with 9 bases between them. The CDR3 sequence is 15 residues long. Germline V gene data show CDR1 as SGHDN and CDR2 as FVKESK. CDR3 sequence reads: CASSQDLWSSYEQYF. The CDR3 coding sequence is TGTGCCAGCAGCCAAGATCTTTGGAGCTCCTACGAGCAGTACTTC.

This clone was counted a few times. The rearrangement links TRBV30 to TRBJ1-2; 10 nucleotides align to TRBD1. The germline V gene has CDR1 GTSNPN and CDR2 SVGIG (reference sequence). V shed 7 bases, J shed 6 bases, and the junction held 11 bases outside the gene matches. The CDR3 loop spans 14 amino acids. The CDR3 here is CAYSTTGGADGYTF. In DNA, the CDR3 is TGTGCCTACTCAACGACAGGGGGCGCGGATGGCTACACCTTC.

The chain links TRBV30 to TRBJ1-5; 8 bases line up with TRBD1. CDR3 length: 13 residues. Looked up from germline, CDR1 is GTSNPN and CDR2 is SVGIG (reference sequence). V trimming: 1 base; J trimming: 9 bases; junction bases outside the gene matches: 5. The CDR3 region is CAWSATGVRPQHF. As DNA, the CDR3 is TGTGCCTGGAGTGCGACAGGGGTTCGGCCCCAGCATTTT.

The chain is built from TRBV4-2 and TRBJ2-1; 8 bases match TRBD1. Germline V gene lookup returns CDR1 LGHNA and CDR2 YNFKEQ. Unmatched junction bases numbered 10, after V lost 0 bases and J lost 6 bases. The CDR3 has 17 residues. CDR3 sequence (DNA): TGTGCCAGCAGCCAAGAACGGAGGACAGGGCCCCTCAATGAGCAGTTCTTC. Amino acids: CASSQERRTGPLNEQFF.

This chain connects TRBV7-6 to TRBJ2-1; D gene ambiguous. Per the germline V gene, CDR1 is SGHVS and CDR2 is FNYEAQ. V was pared by 2 bases and J by 0 bases, with 8 bases between. CDR3 length: 15 amino acids. The CDR3 bases are TGTGCCAGCAGCTTATTTGGCAGCTCCTACAATGAGCAGTTCTTC. It encodes CASSLFGSSYNEQFF.

The chain uses TRBV28 and TRBJ2-3; D uncertain. CDR1 is MDHEN, CDR2 SYDVKM, per germline. CDR3 length equals 18 residues. Trimming pared 5 bases from V and 2 bases from J, leaving 23 bases between. The CDR3 protein is CASSPYRNRYPYTDTQYF. CDR3 coding DNA: TGTGCCAGCAGTCCTTACCGAAACCGCTACCCTTACACAGATACGCAGTATTTT.

The CDR3 sequence is CASSLRVAASNTGELFF. In nucleotides, the CDR3 is TGCGCCAGCAGCTTGAGAGTAGCGGCCTCGAACACCGGGGAGCTGTTTTTT. The chain joins TRBV5-1 to TRBJ2-2; tentative D call: TRBD2 (6 bases). The CDR3 runs 17 residues. Per the germline V gene, CDR1 is SGHRS and CDR2 is YFSETQ. The V gene lost 1 base and the J gene lost 0 bases, with 13 bases spanning the gap. The entire variable domain, with the rest obtained from reference TRBV5-1 and TRBJ2-2, is as follows: KAGVTQTPRYLIKTRGQQVTLSCSPISGHRSVSWYQQTPGQGLQFLFEYFSETQRNKGNFPGRFSGRQFSNSRSEMNVSTLELGDSALYLCASSLRVAASNTGELFFGEGSRLTVL.

The rearrangement joins TRBV20-1 to TRBJ2-7, with a tentative D call TRBD1 (6 bases). The CDR3 is made up of 13 amino acids. CDR1 is DFQATT and CDR2 is SNEGSKA in the germline V gene (reference sequence). Trimming shortened V by 3 bases and J by 3 bases, and 12 bases separated the two germline ends. CDR3 DNA: TGCAGTGCTAGTAGCCAGGGGATCTACGAGCAGTACTTC. It translates to CSASSQGIYEQYF.

This clone came up once. The chain recombines TRBV10-3 with TRBJ1-5; TRBD1 matches 7 bases. Germline V CDR1 and CDR2: ENHRY, SYGVKD. With V trimmed by 3 bases and J by 5 bases, 7 bases remained unmatched. This CDR3 region has 15 residues. CDR3: CAISEGGSPHQPQHF. As DNA, the CDR3 is TGTGCCATCAGTGAAGGGGGCTCCCCCCATCAGCCCCAGCATTTT.

J is TRBJ1-4 and V is TRBV5-1, with a weak D call TRBD1 (6 bases). This CDR3 has 15 amino acids. With 2 bases removed from V and 4 bases from J, the gap between germline ends came to 12 bases. Germline V gives CDR1 SGHRS, CDR2 YFSETQ. DNA for the CDR3: TGCGCCAGCAGCTTACCGATGGACAGTAATGAAAAACTGTTTTTT. This sequence encodes CASSLPMDSNEKLFF.

DNA for the CDR3: TGTGCCAGTAGTAACCGGGACAGGGGGCTTGAAAAACTGTTTTTT. Its translation is CASSNRDRGLEKLFF. This chain joins TRBV19 and TRBJ1-4; 12 nucleotides agree with TRBD1. CDR1 is LNHDA, CDR2 SQIVND, per germline (reference sequence). The CDR3 totals 15 residues. Trimming at V came to 4 bases and at J to 7 bases, leaving 4 bases not matched to a gene.